Listed below are T cell receptor beta chains from one sample, sequenced in a study of T cell responses to AZD1222 COVID-19 vaccine. Assay used: immunoSEQ multiplex PCR; TCRdb lists only in-frame clones, some missing. In the table there are about 160,000 clones, 80% to 90% of which are singletons. The sequencing here drew on peripheral blood, taken on day 0 of AZD1222 vaccination. The origin of the receptors is an adult in good health. CDR3s include the opening cysteine and the closing phenylalanine or tryptophan. The order of the fields is J gene, V gene, CDR3 protein.

TRBJ1-6 | TRBV6-5 | CASSPQGSYSPLHF
TRBJ2-1 | TRBV21-1 | CASRQISSAGKWYNEQFF
TRBJ1-2 | TRBV2 | CASSQGTNYGYTF
TRBJ2-1 | TRBV7-2 | CASSYGPGEQFF
TRBJ1-5 | TRBV6-1 | CASSENRGHQPQHF
TRBJ2-1 | TRBV6-5 | CASSPSGSSYNEQFF
TRBJ2-2 | TRBV9 | CASSVEDRQIGELFF
TRBJ1-6 | TRBV3-1/TRBV3-2 | CASSRDRSSYNSPLHF
TRBJ1-2 | TRBV5-1 | CASSESQGAINYGYTF
TRBJ1-2 | TRBV4-2 | CASSQAGGCTF
TRBJ1-4 | TRBV24-1 | CATSEQGFEKLFF
TRBJ1-3 | TRBV29-1 | CSVIPGTVENTIYF
TRBJ1-4 | TRBV19 | CASSIRTGTFDEKLFF
TRBJ2-1 | TRBV3-1/TRBV3-2 | CASSLLAGVTYNEQFF
TRBJ2-7 | TRBV15 | CATSRDRLGLAGVTSYEQYF
TRBJ2-1 | TRBV7-3 | CASSLAGGPNEQFF
TRBJ2-2 | TRBV9 | CASSRTRVNTGELFF
TRBJ1-3 | TRBV7-9 | CASSLADGRNTIYF
TRBJ2-5 | TRBV11-3 | CASSLVPRAETQYF
TRBJ1-1 | TRBV7-2 | CASSLAEGTEAFF
TRBJ1-5 | TRBV5-4 | CASSLGQGSIGNQPQHF
TRBJ1-4 | TRBV28 | CASSSNPKGARRLSLNEKLFF
TRBJ1-2 | TRBV28 | CASSELGGQGNYGYTF
TRBJ2-7 | TRBV5-4 | CASSDRKGQKYEQYF
TRBJ2-7 | TRBV6-4 | CAIPGLADSYEQYF
TRBJ1-2 | TRBV28 | CAGVGLGQGAKGYTF
TRBJ2-7 | TRBV19 | CASSIVRGTGVNEQYF
TRBJ2-7 | TRBV4-3 | CASSQEWLAGSSYEQYF
TRBJ2-1 | TRBV19 | CASTPRPGGEQFF
TRBJ2-7 | TRBV29-1 | CSVVGDSYEQYF
TRBJ1-1 | TRBV18 | CASSLTTGADTEAFF
TRBJ1-4 | TRBV5-1 | CASSSGRPSREKLFF
TRBJ1-2 | TRBV28 | CAIESPTLTMGYTF
TRBJ2-7 | TRBV19 | CASTSDRASEQYF
TRBJ2-7 | TRBV11-2 | CASSLAGSVQYF
TRBJ2-1 | TRBV7-3 | CASSRWAQGASYNEQFF
TRBJ2-2 | TRBV28 | CASSLWGGQSTGELFF